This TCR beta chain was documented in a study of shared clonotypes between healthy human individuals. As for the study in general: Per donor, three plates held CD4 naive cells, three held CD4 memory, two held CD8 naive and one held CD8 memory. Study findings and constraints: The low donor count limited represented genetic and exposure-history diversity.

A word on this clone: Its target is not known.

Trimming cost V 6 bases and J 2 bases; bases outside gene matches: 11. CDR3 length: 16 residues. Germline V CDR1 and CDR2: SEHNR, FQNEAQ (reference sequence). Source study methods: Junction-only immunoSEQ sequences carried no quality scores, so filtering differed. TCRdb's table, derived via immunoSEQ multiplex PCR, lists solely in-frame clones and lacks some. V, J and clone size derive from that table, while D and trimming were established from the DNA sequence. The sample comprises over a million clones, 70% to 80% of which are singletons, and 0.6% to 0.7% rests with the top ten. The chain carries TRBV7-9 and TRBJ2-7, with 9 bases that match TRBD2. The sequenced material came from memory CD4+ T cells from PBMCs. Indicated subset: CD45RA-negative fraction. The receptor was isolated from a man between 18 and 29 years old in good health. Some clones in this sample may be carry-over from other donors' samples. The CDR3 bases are TGTGCCAGCAGACACAGCGGGGGGACTAGCACCTACGAGCAGTACTTC. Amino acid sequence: CASRHSGGTSTYEQYF.